This TCR beta chain was captured in a study of cytomegalovirus exposure and HLA in healthy donors. The CDR3 runs 13 residues. Trimming took 7 bases from V and 2 from J, leaving 10 bases between them. Germline values: CDR1 MNHEY, CDR2 SVGAGI. 13 Jbeta primers and 60 Vbeta primers were used for the PCR. Clones were sequenced by immunoSEQ multiplex PCR, and TCRdb holds only the in-frame ones, with some missing. This table holds roughly 160,000 clones, roughly 85% found once. About this clone itself: Its antigen is currently unknown.

Findings of the study overall: According to a later analysis, donors in an Asian-associated ancestry cluster reportedly had fewer N-insertions than the approximately 730-donor mean.

Input material: PBMCs. This receptor was identified in a man between 35 and 55 years old in good health and CMV-seronegative. The chain carries TRBV6-5 and TRBJ2-3, with D unresolved. CDR3 sequence: CASTRSSTDTQYF. The DNA for the CDR3 is TGTGCCAGCACCCGGTCTTCCACAGATACGCAGTATTTT.